These T cell receptor beta chains were read from a single sample in a study of regulatory T cells in long-lasting Graves disease. MiXCR was run by TCRdb on the multiplex PCR reads, yielding one entry per CDR3 protein. The sample has about 470,000 distinct CDR3 sequences; less than 25% are singletons. Sequences were derived from peripheral blood mononuclear cells (PBMCs), sampled when the disease was refractory, from a patient treated with antithyroid drugs. The source of these receptors is a female donor with Graves disease. Both conserved end residues are trimmed from each CDR3. Fields, in order: J gene, V gene, CDR3 protein.

j_call: TRBJ2-1; v_call: TRBV6-5; cdr3_aa: ASSDSGAVEQF
j_call: TRBJ1-1; v_call: TRBV12-3/TRBV12-4; cdr3_aa: ASRPGRRNTEAF
j_call: TRBJ2-5; v_call: TRBV7-2; cdr3_aa: ASSFREAIEQS
j_call: TRBJ1-1; v_call: TRBV11-3; cdr3_aa: ASSFGPLNTEAF
j_call: TRBJ2-7; v_call: TRBV5-1; cdr3_aa: ASSLGRNTYEQY
j_call: TRBJ1-1; v_call: TRBV6-1; cdr3_aa: ASGGQGAGDSEAF
j_call: TRBJ2-7; v_call: TRBV13; cdr3_aa: ASSKGSYERY
j_call: TRBJ2-5; v_call: TRBV7-2; cdr3_aa: ASSFDRETQY
j_call: TRBJ2-2; v_call: TRBV5-6; cdr3_aa: ASSLISGLGGELF
j_call: TRBJ2-5; v_call: TRBV3-1; cdr3_aa: ASSPAGFENQETQY
j_call: TRBJ2-7; v_call: TRBV5-1; cdr3_aa: ASSWREPIEQY
j_call: TRBJ1-1; v_call: TRBV13; cdr3_aa: ASSSWTGVNTEAF
j_call: TRBJ2-1; v_call: TRBV13; cdr3_aa: ASSLEGNEQF
j_call: TRBJ2-3; v_call: TRBV11-2; cdr3_aa: ASSLGLAGIADTQY
j_call: TRBJ2-7; v_call: TRBV11-2; cdr3_aa: ASRFYRDRGHEQY
j_call: TRBJ1-2; v_call: TRBV7-2; cdr3_aa: ASSASGTAHRT